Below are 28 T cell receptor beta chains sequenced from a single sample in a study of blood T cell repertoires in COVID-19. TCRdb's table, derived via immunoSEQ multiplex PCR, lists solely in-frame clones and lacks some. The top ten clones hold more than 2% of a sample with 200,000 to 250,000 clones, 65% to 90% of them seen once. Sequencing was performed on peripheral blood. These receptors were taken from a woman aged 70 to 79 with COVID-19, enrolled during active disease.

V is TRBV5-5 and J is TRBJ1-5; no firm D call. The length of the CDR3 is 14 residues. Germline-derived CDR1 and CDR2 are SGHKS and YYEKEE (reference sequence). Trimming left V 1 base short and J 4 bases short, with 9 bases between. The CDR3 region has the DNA TGTGCCAGCAGCTTGATAGAGGGAAATCAGCCCCAGCATTTT. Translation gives CASSLIEGNQPQHF.

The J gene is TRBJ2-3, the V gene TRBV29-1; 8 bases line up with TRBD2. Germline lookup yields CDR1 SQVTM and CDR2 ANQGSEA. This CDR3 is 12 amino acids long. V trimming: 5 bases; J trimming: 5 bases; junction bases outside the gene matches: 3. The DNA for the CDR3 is TGCAGCGTTAGACTAGCGTTAGATACGCAGTATTTT. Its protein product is CSVRLALDTQYF.

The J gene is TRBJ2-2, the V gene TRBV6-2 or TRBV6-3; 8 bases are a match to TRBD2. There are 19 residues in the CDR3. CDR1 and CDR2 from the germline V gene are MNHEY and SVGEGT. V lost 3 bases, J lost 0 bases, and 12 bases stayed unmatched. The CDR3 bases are TGTGCCAGCAGTTATTCCCTTCGACGGGAGGGCCCGAACACCGGGGAGCTGTTTTTT. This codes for CASSYSLRREGPNTGELFF.

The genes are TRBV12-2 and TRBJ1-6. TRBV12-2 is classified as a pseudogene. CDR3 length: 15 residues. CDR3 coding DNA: TGTGCAAGTCGCATCCGGAGTGGAGGGCTTTCACCCCTCCACTTT. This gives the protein CASRIRSGGLSPLHF.

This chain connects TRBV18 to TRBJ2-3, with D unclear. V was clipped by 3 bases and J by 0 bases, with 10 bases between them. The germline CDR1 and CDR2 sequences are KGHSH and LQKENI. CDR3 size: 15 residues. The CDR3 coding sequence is TGTGCCAGCTCACCGCCAGTTATTAGCACAGATACGCAGTATTTT. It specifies CASSPPVISTDTQYF.

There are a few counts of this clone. In nucleotides, the CDR3 is TGTGCCAGCTCACCCGGGGGACAAGAGACCCAGTACTTC. Protein: CASSPGGQETQYF. The rearrangement uses TRBV18 and TRBJ2-5, with a weak D call TRBD2 (6 bases). The V gene lost 3 bases and the J gene lost 2 bases, with 7 bases spanning the gap. The CDR3 runs 13 residues. Germline V gene lookup returns CDR1 KGHSH and CDR2 LQKENI.

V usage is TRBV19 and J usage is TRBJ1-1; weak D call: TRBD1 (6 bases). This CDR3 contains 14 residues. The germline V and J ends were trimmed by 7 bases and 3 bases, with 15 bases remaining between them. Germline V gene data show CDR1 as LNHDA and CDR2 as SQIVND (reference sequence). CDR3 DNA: TGTGCCAGTACCCAAGTCCGGACAGACACTGAAGCTTTCTTT. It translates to CASTQVRTDTEAFF.

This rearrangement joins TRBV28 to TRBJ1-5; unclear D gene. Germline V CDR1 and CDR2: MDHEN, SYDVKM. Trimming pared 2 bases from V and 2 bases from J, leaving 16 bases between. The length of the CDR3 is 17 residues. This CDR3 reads CASSLPLRGRGNQPQHF. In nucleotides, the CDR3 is TGTGCCAGCAGTTTACCCCTTAGAGGGAGAGGCAATCAGCCCCAGCATTTT. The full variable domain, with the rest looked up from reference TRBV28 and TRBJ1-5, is DVKVTQSSRYLVKRTGEKVFLECVQDMDHENMFWYRQDPGLGLRLIYFSYDVKMKEKGDIPEGYSVSREKKERFSLILESASTNQTSMYLCASSLPLRGRGNQPQHFGDGTRLSIL.

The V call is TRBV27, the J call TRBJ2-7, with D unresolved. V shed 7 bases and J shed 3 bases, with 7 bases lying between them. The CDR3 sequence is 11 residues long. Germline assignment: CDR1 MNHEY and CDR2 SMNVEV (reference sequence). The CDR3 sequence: CASTYFYEQYF. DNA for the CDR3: TGTGCCAGCACTTACTTCTACGAGCAGTACTTC.

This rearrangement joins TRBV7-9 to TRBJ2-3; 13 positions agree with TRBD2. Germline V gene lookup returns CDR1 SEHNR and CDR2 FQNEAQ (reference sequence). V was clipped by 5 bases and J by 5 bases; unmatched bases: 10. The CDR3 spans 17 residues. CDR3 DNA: TGTGCCAGCAGCCCGTGGCGGACTAGCGGGAGTGGAGATACGCAGTATTTT. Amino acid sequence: CASSPWRTSGSGDTQYF.

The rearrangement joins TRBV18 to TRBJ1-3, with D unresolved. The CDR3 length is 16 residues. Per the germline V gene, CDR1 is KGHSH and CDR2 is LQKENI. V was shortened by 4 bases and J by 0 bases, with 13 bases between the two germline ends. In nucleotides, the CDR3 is TGTGCCAGCTCACTCGCATTACCAGACTCTGGAAACACCATATATTTT. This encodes CASSLALPDSGNTIYF. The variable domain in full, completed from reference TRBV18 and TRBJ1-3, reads NAGVMQNPRHLVRRRGQEARLRCSPMKGHSHVYWYRQLPEEGLKFMVYLQKENIIDESGMPKERFSAEFPKEGPSILRIQQVVRGDSAAYFCASSLALPDSGNTIYFGEGSWLTVV.

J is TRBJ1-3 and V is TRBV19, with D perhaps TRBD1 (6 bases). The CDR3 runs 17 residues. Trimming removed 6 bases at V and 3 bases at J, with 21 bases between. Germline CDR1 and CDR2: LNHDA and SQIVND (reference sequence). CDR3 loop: CASSRDNEGFRGNTIYF. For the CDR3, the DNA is TGTGCCAGTAGCCGGGACAACGAAGGCTTTCGTGGAAACACCATATATTTT.

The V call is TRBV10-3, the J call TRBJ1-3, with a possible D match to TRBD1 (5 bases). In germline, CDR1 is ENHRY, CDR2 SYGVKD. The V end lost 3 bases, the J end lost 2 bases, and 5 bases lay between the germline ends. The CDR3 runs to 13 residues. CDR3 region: CAISDRAGNTIYF. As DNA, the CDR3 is TGTGCCATCAGTGACAGGGCTGGAAACACCATATATTTT.

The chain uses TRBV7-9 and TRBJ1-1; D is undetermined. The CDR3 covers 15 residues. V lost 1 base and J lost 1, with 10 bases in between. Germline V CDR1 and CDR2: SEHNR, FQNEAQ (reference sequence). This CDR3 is CASSLVAPPNTEAFF. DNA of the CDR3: TGTGCCAGCAGCTTAGTAGCTCCGCCGAACACTGAAGCTTTCTTT.

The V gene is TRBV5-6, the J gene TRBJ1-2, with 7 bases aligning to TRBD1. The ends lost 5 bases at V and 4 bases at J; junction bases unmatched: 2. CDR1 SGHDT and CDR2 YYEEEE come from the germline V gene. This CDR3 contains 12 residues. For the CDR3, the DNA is TGTGCCAGCAGTCAGGGGGTCTATGGCTACACCTTC. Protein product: CASSQGVYGYTF.

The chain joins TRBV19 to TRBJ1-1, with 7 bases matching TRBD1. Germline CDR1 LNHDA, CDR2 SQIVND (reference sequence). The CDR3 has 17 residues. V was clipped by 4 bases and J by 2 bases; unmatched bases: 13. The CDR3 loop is CASSTGTEGLGNTEAFF. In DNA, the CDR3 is TGTGCCAGTAGTACCGGGACAGAAGGGCTGGGAAACACTGAAGCTTTCTTT.

DNA of the CDR3: TGTGCCAGCAGCTTAGGAAGGGATTTGGGGGGGGCCGTGTTGGAGACCCAGTACTTC. It yields the protein CASSLGRDLGGAVLETQYF. The rearrangement uses TRBV11-2 and TRBJ2-5; D perhaps matches TRBD2 (7 bases). Trimming removed 1 base from V and 5 bases from J, with 26 bases in between. The CDR3 is 19 amino acids. The germline CDR1 and CDR2 sequences are SGHAT and FQNNGV.

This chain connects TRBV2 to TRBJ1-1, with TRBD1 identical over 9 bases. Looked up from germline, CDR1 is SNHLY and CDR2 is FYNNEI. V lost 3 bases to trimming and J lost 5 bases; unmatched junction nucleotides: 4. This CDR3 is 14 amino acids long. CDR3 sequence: CASSEGQGLTEAFF. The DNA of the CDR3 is TGTGCCAGCAGTGAGGGACAGGGTTTGACTGAAGCTTTCTTT.

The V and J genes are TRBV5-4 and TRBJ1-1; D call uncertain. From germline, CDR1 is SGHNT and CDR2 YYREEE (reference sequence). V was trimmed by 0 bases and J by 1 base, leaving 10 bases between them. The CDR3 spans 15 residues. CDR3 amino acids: CASSLGPSGNTEAFF. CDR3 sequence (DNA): TGTGCCAGCAGCTTGGGGCCCAGCGGGAACACTGAAGCTTTCTTT.

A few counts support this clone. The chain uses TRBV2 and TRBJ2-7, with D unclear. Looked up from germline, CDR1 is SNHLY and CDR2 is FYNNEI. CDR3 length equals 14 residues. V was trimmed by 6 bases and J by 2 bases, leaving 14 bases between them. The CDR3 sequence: CASSLSPPPYEQYF. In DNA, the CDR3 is TGTGCCAGCAGCCTGAGCCCTCCACCCTACGAGCAGTACTTC.

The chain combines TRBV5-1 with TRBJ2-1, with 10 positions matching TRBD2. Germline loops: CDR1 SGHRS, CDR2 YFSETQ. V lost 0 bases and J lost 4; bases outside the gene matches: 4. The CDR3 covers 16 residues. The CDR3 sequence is CASSLEGTSAYNEQFF. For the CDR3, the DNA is TGCGCCAGCAGCTTGGAAGGGACTAGCGCGTACAATGAGCAGTTCTTC.

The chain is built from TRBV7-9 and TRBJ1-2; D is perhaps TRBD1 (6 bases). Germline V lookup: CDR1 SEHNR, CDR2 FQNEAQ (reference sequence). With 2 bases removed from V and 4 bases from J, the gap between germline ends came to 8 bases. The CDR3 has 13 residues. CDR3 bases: TGTGCCAGCAGCTTACAACAGGGCTATGGCTACACCTTC. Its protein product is CASSLQQGYGYTF.

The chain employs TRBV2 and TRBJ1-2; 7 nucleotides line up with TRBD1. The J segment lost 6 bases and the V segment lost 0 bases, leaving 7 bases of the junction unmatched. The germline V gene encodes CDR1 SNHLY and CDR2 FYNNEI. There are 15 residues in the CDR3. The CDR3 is CASSEALLGGDGYTF. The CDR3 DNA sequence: TGTGCCAGCAGTGAAGCGCTTCTAGGGGGCGATGGCTACACCTTC.

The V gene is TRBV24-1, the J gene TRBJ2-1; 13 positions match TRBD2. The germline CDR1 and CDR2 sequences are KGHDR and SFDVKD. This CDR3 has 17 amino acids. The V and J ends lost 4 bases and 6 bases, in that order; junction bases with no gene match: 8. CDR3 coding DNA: TGTGCCACCAGTGAGTACTCCGGACTAGCGGGGGTCAATGAGCAGTTCTTC. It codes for CATSEYSGLAGVNEQFF.

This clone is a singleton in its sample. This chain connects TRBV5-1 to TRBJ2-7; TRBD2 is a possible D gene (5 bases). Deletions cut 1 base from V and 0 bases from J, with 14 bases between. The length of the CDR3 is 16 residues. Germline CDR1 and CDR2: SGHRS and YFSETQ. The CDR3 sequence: CASSLFRETGSYEQYF. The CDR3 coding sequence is TGCGCCAGCAGCTTGTTTCGGGAAACCGGCTCCTACGAGCAGTACTTC.

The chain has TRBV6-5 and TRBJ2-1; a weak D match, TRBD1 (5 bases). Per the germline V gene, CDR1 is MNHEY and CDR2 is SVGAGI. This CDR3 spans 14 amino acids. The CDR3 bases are TGTGCGTCGTCCCCAGGGAACTCCTACAATGAGCAGTTCTTC. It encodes CASSPGNSYNEQFF.

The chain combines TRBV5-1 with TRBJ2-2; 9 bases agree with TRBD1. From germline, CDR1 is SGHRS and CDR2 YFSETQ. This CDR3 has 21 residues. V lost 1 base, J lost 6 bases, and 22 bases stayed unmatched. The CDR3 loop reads CASSLIFLDRGSQQAAGELFF. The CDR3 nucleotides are TGCGCCAGCAGCTTGATTTTTTTGGACAGGGGCTCCCAACAAGCCGCCGGGGAGCTGTTTTTT.

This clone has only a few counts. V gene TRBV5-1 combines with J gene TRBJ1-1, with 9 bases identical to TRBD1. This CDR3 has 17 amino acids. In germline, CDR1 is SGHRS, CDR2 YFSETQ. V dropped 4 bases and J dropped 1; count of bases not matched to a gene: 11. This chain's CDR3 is CASSPNTGTGRNTEAFF. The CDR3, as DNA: TGCGCCAGCAGCCCGAACACCGGGACAGGGAGGAACACTGAAGCTTTCTTT.